This T cell receptor (beta chain) is drawn from a study of technical replicates of blood from a handful of donors. This clone has only one observation. CDR1 is SNHLY and CDR2 is FYNNEI in the germline V gene. The CDR3 has 11 amino acids. With 10 bases removed from V and 6 bases from J, the gap between germline ends came to 12 bases. The method was immunoSEQ multiplex PCR; TCRdb's version includes in-frame clones alone and lacks a portion of them. The table has under 20,000 clones, approximately 80% seen once. Sequencing was carried out using PBMCs. This clonotype was obtained from a human donor in good health. The chain couples TRBV2 to TRBJ1-2; maybe TRBD1 (5 bases). CDR3 in amino acids: CATSGVDGYTF. CDR3 bases: TGTGCCACTTCGGGGGTTGATGGCTACACCTTC.